This paragraph reports one TCR beta chain. Its matching antigen is unknown. The PCR employed 60 Vbeta primers together with 13 Jbeta primers. Profiled with immunoSEQ multiplex PCR; TCRdb holds only in-frame clones, not every one. This table holds 65,000 to 95,000 clones. CDR1 is KGHSH, CDR2 LQKENI, per germline. Trimming removed 2 bases from V and 5 bases from J, with 10 bases in between. CDR3 size: 13 residues. The data belong to a study of cytomegalovirus exposure and HLA in healthy donors. General study points: Most of the CMV-associated TCR beta chains (in a later analysis) appeared to be HLA-restricted. Most TCR sequences were rare, but some public TCRs occurred in many donors. One later analysis reportedly identified an Asian-associated ancestry cluster that showed fewer N-insertions than the 666-donor mean.

The material sequenced was PBMCs. The clonotype originates from a young man in good health and CMV-seronegative. The chain recombines TRBV18 with TRBJ2-7; no firm D call. CDR3 DNA sequence: TGTGCCAGCTCACCAGCGATTCGAGACGAGCAGTACTTC. Its translation: CASSPAIRDEQYF.